The next 31 T cell receptor beta chains were all read from a single sample in a study of regulatory and conventional T cells in RAG deficiency. Produced via immunoSEQ multiplex PCR; TCRdb's table is partial and in-frame only. The sample shows more than 7,000 clones, about 94% of them seen only once. Conventional CD4+ T cells were sorted from blood as CD25-low CD127-high cells. The sample was CD4+ effector T cells sorted from blood. The receptors come from a human donor with RAG deficiency presenting as severe combined immunodeficiency.

The rearrangement joins TRBV5-1 to TRBJ2-2, with D possibly TRBD1 on 6 matching bases. CDR3 length equals 14 residues. Germline V lookup: CDR1 SGHRS, CDR2 YFSETQ. V lost 4 bases and J lost 1, with 8 bases in between. The CDR3 is CASSRTVNTGELFF. The CDR3 nucleotides read TGCGCCAGCAGCAGGACAGTGAACACCGGGGAGCTGTTTTTT. Based on the CDR3 plus reference TRBV5-1 and TRBJ2-2, the full variable domain is KAGVTQTPRYLIKTRGQQVTLSCSPISGHRSVSWYQQTPGQGLQFLFEYFSETQRNKGNFPGRFSGRQFSNSRSEMNVSTLELGDSALYLCASSRTVNTGELFFGEGSRLTVL.

The chain employs TRBV4-2 and TRBJ2-5; a possible D gene is TRBD2 (7 bases). The CDR3 is made up of 18 amino acids. V was cut by 0 bases and J by 1 base, with 18 bases left in between. Germline loops: CDR1 LGHNA, CDR2 YNFKEQ. In DNA, the CDR3 is TGTGCCAGCAGCCAAGATTCGTATCGGGGGGACATCCAAGAGACCCAGTACTTC. As protein: CASSQDSYRGDIQETQYF.

This clone was found once. This chain links TRBV10-3 with TRBJ2-7; TRBD1 aligns across 9 bases. Germline loops: CDR1 ENHRY, CDR2 SYGVKD. CDR3 length: 14 amino acids. With V trimmed by 7 bases and J by 5 bases, 9 bases remained unmatched. The CDR3 is CAIMPGTGRNEQYF. DNA for the CDR3: TGTGCCATCATGCCCGGGACAGGGCGCAACGAGCAGTACTTC.

In its sample, this clone was seen a few times. This chain uses TRBV5-1 with TRBJ1-5; 9 bases align to TRBD1. Germline V gives CDR1 SGHRS, CDR2 YFSETQ. This CDR3 has 15 amino acids. The V and J ends lost 0 bases and 3 bases, in that order; junction bases with no gene match: 1. The CDR3 DNA reads as TGCGCCAGCAGCTTGGGGGACAGGGCCAATCAGCCCCAGCATTTT. Its translation: CASSLGDRANQPQHF.

V gene TRBV29-1 combines with J gene TRBJ2-5, with D maybe TRBD1 (6 bases). CDR1 SQVTM and CDR2 ANQGSEA come from the germline V gene. The CDR3 is made up of 14 amino acids. V was shortened by 3 bases and J by 5 bases, with 16 bases between the two germline ends. CDR3 residues: CSVEVGQAGETQYF. The CDR3 coding sequence is TGCAGCGTTGAGGTGGGACAAGCCGGGGAGACCCAGTACTTC.

V usage is TRBV7-2 and J usage is TRBJ2-5; 10 nucleotides line up with TRBD1. CDR3 size: 14 residues. Germline lookup yields CDR1 SGHTA and CDR2 FQGNSA. V lost 9 bases and J lost 6; bases outside the gene matches: 10. CDR3 sequence: CASNRDRGRKTQYF. CDR3 bases: TGTGCCAGTAACCGGGACAGGGGACGGAAGACCCAGTACTTC.

V is TRBV2 and J is TRBJ2-5; maybe TRBD1 (6 bases). The ends were cut back, 3 bases at V and 4 bases at J, with 6 bases in the middle. Per germline, CDR1 SNHLY and CDR2 FYNNEI. This CDR3 has 12 residues. The CDR3 coding sequence is TGTGCCAGCAGTGACAGGGGAGAGACCCAGTACTTC. Translated: CASSDRGETQYF.

The V and J genes are TRBV15 and TRBJ1-3; 7 nucleotides line up with TRBD1. V lost 0 bases, J lost 0 bases, and 11 bases stayed unmatched. This CDR3 contains 19 residues. The germline CDR1 and CDR2 sequences are LNHNV and YYDKDF (reference sequence). The CDR3 loop is CATSRDHYRTGFSGNTIYF. DNA of the CDR3: TGTGCCACCAGCAGAGATCACTACAGGACAGGTTTCTCTGGAAACACCATATATTTT. Based on the CDR3 plus reference TRBV15 and TRBJ1-3, the full variable domain is DAMVIQNPRYQVTQFGKPVTLSCSQTLNHNVMYWYQQKSSQAPKLLFHYYDKDFNNEADTPDNFQSRRPNTSFCFLDIRSPGLGDTAMYLCATSRDHYRTGFSGNTIYFGEGSWLTVV.

V usage is TRBV19 and J usage is TRBJ1-5; no clear D. Germline lookup yields CDR1 LNHDA and CDR2 SQIVND (reference sequence). This CDR3 contains 15 residues. V lost 2 bases and J lost 5, with 13 bases in between. The CDR3 DNA sequence: TGTGCCAGTAGTATACCGGGGTCGGGCGATCAGCCCCAGCATTTT. It translates to CASSIPGSGDQPQHF.

This chain connects TRBV5-6 to TRBJ2-3; D call uncertain. From germline, CDR1 is SGHDT and CDR2 YYEEEE. This CDR3 has 13 amino acids. V dropped 1 base and J dropped 1 base, with 4 bases sitting between them. The CDR3 loop is CASSLQGTDTQYF. CDR3 nucleotide sequence: TGTGCCAGCAGCTTGCAGGGCACAGATACGCAGTATTTT.

The V and J genes are TRBV4-2 and TRBJ1-1; a weak D match, TRBD1 (6 bases). CDR3 length: 15 amino acids. CDR1 LGHNA and CDR2 YNFKEQ come from the germline V gene. The V and J ends lost 0 bases and 5 bases respectively, with 13 bases between them. CDR3 bases: TGTGCCAGCAGCCAAGATGGGGCAGGGACAACTGAAGCTTTCTTT. Encoded protein: CASSQDGAGTTEAFF.

This sequence joins TRBV29-1 and TRBJ2-2; 8 positions match TRBD1. Germline CDR1 reads SQVTM; CDR2 reads ANQGSEA. The CDR3 extends over 15 amino acids. V lost 1 base, J lost 6 bases, and 7 bases stayed unmatched. The CDR3 coding sequence is TGCAGCGTTGAAGTGCAGGGGGCTACCCCCGGGGAGCTGTTTTTT. Translating gives CSVEVQGATPGELFF.

CDR3 residues: CATSRETSLAKNIQYF. CDR3 bases: TGTGCCACCAGCAGAGAAACCAGCTTAGCCAAAAACATTCAGTACTTC. The chain has TRBV15 and TRBJ2-4; no firm D call. Per germline, CDR1 LNHNV and CDR2 YYDKDF (reference sequence). Trimming removed 0 bases at V and 0 bases at J, with 9 bases between. This CDR3 is 16 amino acids long.

This chain links TRBV4-3 with TRBJ2-3; D not resolved. Germline lookup yields CDR1 LGHNA and CDR2 YSLEER. There are 13 residues in the CDR3. Trimming removed 4 bases from V and 6 bases from J, with 11 bases in between. This CDR3 is CASSLEMGDTQYF. CDR3 coding DNA: TGCGCCAGCAGCCTTGAAATGGGGGATACGCAGTATTTT.

This clone occurred once. The chain is built from TRBV10-3 and TRBJ2-5, with 7 bases matching TRBD1. Trimming took 4 bases from V and 4 from J; bases not matched to a gene: 0. The CDR3 is made up of 12 amino acids. Germline lookup yields CDR1 ENHRY and CDR2 SYGVKD. The CDR3 coding sequence is TGTGCCATCAGTGGACAGGGAGAGACCCAGTACTTC. This encodes CAISGQGETQYF.

This chain uses TRBV9 with TRBJ2-4; D might be TRBD2 (6 bases). The CDR3 spans 13 residues. The germline V gene encodes CDR1 SGDLS and CDR2 YYNGEE. Deletions cut 0 bases from V and 10 bases from J, with 11 bases between. The CDR3 reads CASSVGGEEIQYF. DNA of the CDR3: TGTGCCAGCAGCGTAGGTGGGGAGGAGATTCAGTACTTC.

J is TRBJ2-5 and V is TRBV7-9; D is possibly TRBD1 or TRBD2 (6 bases each). V lost 7 bases to trimming and J lost 7 bases, with 16 bases between them. CDR1 is SEHNR, CDR2 FQNEAQ, per germline (reference sequence). The CDR3 runs 13 residues. The CDR3 region has the DNA TGTGCCAGCATCGGACAGTCCGGGGGGACCCAGTACTTC. As protein: CASIGQSGGTQYF.

This chain uses TRBV28 with TRBJ2-1; 14 nucleotides line up with TRBD2. Trimming at V came to 7 bases and at J to 5 bases, leaving 4 bases not matched to a gene. Germline loops: CDR1 MDHEN, CDR2 SYDVKM. The CDR3 runs to 15 residues. In DNA, the CDR3 is TGTGCCAGCACCGAGGGACTAGCGGGAGACAATGAGCAGTTCTTC. Its translation is CASTEGLAGDNEQFF.

The chain is built from TRBV25-1 and TRBJ2-7; D is perhaps TRBD1 (6 bases). With 1 base removed from V and 2 bases from J, the gap between germline ends came to 12 bases. The CDR3 consists of 15 residues. CDR1 is MGHDK, CDR2 SYGVNS, per germline. Here the CDR3 DNA reads TGTGCCAGCAGTGAATCCGGACAGACCGCCTACGAGCAGTACTTC. It translates to CASSESGQTAYEQYF.

The chain combines TRBV18 with TRBJ2-7; possible D gene TRBD2, 6 bases. V was trimmed by 0 bases and J by 9 bases, leaving 12 bases between them. From germline, CDR1 is KGHSH and CDR2 LQKENI. The CDR3 has 13 residues. The CDR3 nucleotides are TGTGCCAGCTCACCACCGGGGGAGGCGGGGCAGTACTTC. It specifies CASSPPGEAGQYF.

CDR3 region: CASSYSGWSKNIQYF. The CDR3 DNA reads TGTGCCAGCAGTTACTCAGGATGGAGCAAAAACATTCAGTACTTC. This chain connects TRBV6-5 to TRBJ2-4; D gene unclear. V was clipped by 0 bases and J by 3 bases, with 9 bases between them. Germline assignment: CDR1 MNHEY and CDR2 SVGAGI. The CDR3 is 15 amino acids.

The chain is built from TRBV9 and TRBJ2-6, with TRBD1 identical over 11 bases. This CDR3 region has 18 residues. CDR1 is SGDLS and CDR2 is YYNGEE in the germline V gene. Trimming took 6 bases from V and 0 from J; bases not matched to a gene: 8. CDR3 coding DNA: TGTGCCAGCACCCTTTCCGGGACAGGGGGCTCTGGGGCCAACGTCCTGACTTTC. This codes for CASTLSGTGGSGANVLTF.

The chain combines TRBV5-1 with TRBJ2-3, with 8 positions matching TRBD2. The length of the CDR3 is 15 residues. With 3 bases clipped from V and 3 bases from J, the junction kept 6 bases outside the gene matches. The germline V gene has CDR1 SGHRS and CDR2 YFSETQ. This CDR3 is CASSSAGGRTDTQYF. CDR3 sequence (DNA): TGCGCCAGCAGCTCGGCGGGGGGAAGGACAGATACGCAGTATTTT.

The chain recombines TRBV5-1 with TRBJ1-2; weak D call: TRBD1 (5 bases). V lost 0 bases, J lost 5 bases, and 11 bases lay in between. Germline V lookup: CDR1 SGHRS, CDR2 YFSETQ. CDR3 length equals 14 residues. In DNA form, the CDR3 reads TGCGCCAGCAGCTTGGCCCCAGGGCTGTATGGCTACACCTTC. Translation: CASSLAPGLYGYTF.

The rearrangement uses TRBV10-1 and TRBJ2-3, with D tentatively TRBD1 (6 bases). CDR3 length: 13 residues. Germline CDR1 reads WNHNN; CDR2 reads SYGVQD (reference sequence). Deletions cut 3 bases from V and 4 bases from J, with 8 bases between. Here the CDR3 reads CASSDRGPDTQYF. The CDR3 DNA reads TGCGCCAGCAGTGACAGGGGCCCAGATACGCAGTATTTT.

This chain uses TRBV2 with TRBJ2-2, with TRBD1 identical over 9 bases. The CDR3 length is 14 residues. Germline CDR1 is SNHLY and CDR2 is FYNNEI. V shed 7 bases, J shed 6 bases, and the junction held 6 bases outside the gene matches. The chain's CDR3 is CASKPGQGAGELFF. CDR3 DNA sequence: TGTGCCAGCAAACCGGGACAGGGAGCCGGGGAGCTGTTTTTT.

The chain employs TRBV12-5 and TRBJ2-3; D unclear. Germline CDR1 reads LGHNT; CDR2 reads FRNRAP. V was shortened by 4 bases and J by 3 bases, with 14 bases between the two germline ends. This CDR3 has 15 residues. The CDR3 nucleotides read TGTGCTAGTGGTTCCTCAAGGGCAGCGACAGATACGCAGTATTTT. Its protein product is CASGSSRAATDTQYF.

V and J are TRBV27 and TRBJ1-2; D is unclear. Trimming removed 2 bases at V and 4 bases at J, with 8 bases between. The CDR3 runs 13 residues. Per the germline V gene, CDR1 is MNHEY and CDR2 is SMNVEV (reference sequence). This chain's CDR3 is CASSLRASYGYTF. The CDR3 DNA sequence: TGTGCCAGCAGTTTACGGGCTTCCTATGGCTACACCTTC.

The chain is built from TRBV7-2 and TRBJ2-5; 7 bases line up with TRBD1. The CDR3 has 14 residues. The germline V gene encodes CDR1 SGHTA and CDR2 FQGNSA. V shed 5 bases, J shed 1 base, and the junction held 4 bases outside the gene matches. In DNA form, the CDR3 reads TGTGCCAGCAGCCGGGGACAGACCCAAGAGACCCAGTACTTC. Amino acids: CASSRGQTQETQYF.

This clone was recorded only once. This chain connects TRBV19 to TRBJ1-1, with a possible D match to TRBD1 (6 bases). CDR3 size: 14 residues. Trimming pared 4 bases from V and 4 bases from J, leaving 13 bases between. Germline V gives CDR1 LNHDA, CDR2 SQIVND (reference sequence). The CDR3 coding sequence is TGTGCCAGTAGTAATCTGGGGGCGAGCACTGAAGCTTTCTTT. Encoded protein: CASSNLGASTEAFF.

The genes are TRBV9 and TRBJ2-7, with D perhaps TRBD1 or TRBD2 (5 bases each). CDR3 size: 14 residues. The germline CDR1 and CDR2 sequences are SGDLS and YYNGEE. With 4 bases removed from V and 7 bases from J, the gap between germline ends came to 18 bases. The CDR3 loop reads CASSPGELREEQYF. The CDR3 bases are TGTGCCAGCAGCCCCGGGGAACTCAGGGAAGAGCAGTACTTC. The variable domain in full, completed from reference TRBV9 and TRBJ2-7, reads DSGVTQTPKHLITATGQRVTLRCSPRSGDLSVYWYQQSLDQGLQFLIQYYNGEERAKGNILERFSAQQFPDLHSELNLSSLELGDSALYFCASSPGELREEQYFGPGTRLTVT.